This passage covers 27 T cell receptor beta chains from one sample sequenced in a study of Graves' ophthalmopathy and Graves' hyperthyroidism. Amplification from RNA transcripts yielded the TCR beta CDR3 regions. After a first-round RT-PCR with HTBI primers, a second-round multiplex PCR was run. In TCRdb, the multiplex PCR reads were re-called with MiXCR into one record per CDR3 protein. Of about 740,000 distinct CDR3 sequences in the sample, around 40% were seen once. Input material: peripheral blood. These receptor sequences come from an adult man with Graves' ophthalmopathy.

This clonotype was seen many times. The CDR3 here is CASGLTHSNEQYF. The DNA of the CDR3 is TGTGCCAGCGGTTTGACACACTCAAACGAGCAGTACTTC. The chain joins TRBV2 to TRBJ2-7, with D uncertain. Germline lookup yields CDR1 SNHLY and CDR2 FYNNEI. The germline V and J ends were trimmed by 8 bases and 5 bases, with 16 bases remaining between them. The CDR3 is 13 residues long.

This clonotype was picked up a small number of times. This chain connects TRBV6-5 to TRBJ1-6; D not certain. This CDR3 comprises 13 residues. From germline, CDR1 is MNHEY and CDR2 SVGAGI. Between the trimmed V and J ends, which lost 2 bases and 10 bases, there was a span of 9 bases. The CDR3 region has the DNA TGTGCCAGCAGTTACCTCTGGAACTCACCCCTCCACTTT. Translating gives CASSYLWNSPLHF.

This clonotype has a handful of counts. CDR3 region: CASSRVGILYEQYF. The CDR3 nucleotides read TGTGCCAGCTCCAGGGTAGGGATCCTCTACGAGCAGTACTTC. The chain has TRBV2 and TRBJ2-7; a weak D match, TRBD1 (5 bases). The germline V and J ends were trimmed by 8 bases and 3 bases, with 17 bases remaining between them. Germline lookup yields CDR1 SNHLY and CDR2 FYNNEI. The CDR3 loop spans 14 amino acids.

To note about this clonotype: An end of the junction differs from the germline gene, which may be a read error. J is TRBJ2-7 and V is TRBV7-6; D might be TRBD1 (6 bases). The CDR3 has 13 residues. Germline V gene sequence: CDR1 SGHVS, CDR2 FNYEAQ. The CDR3 DNA follows: TGTACCAGCAGCTCCCCGGACAGCTACGAGCAGTACTTC. This gives the protein CTSSSPDSYEQYF.

In regard to this clonotype: A clone one base away is much larger, so this may be a read error. The chain recombines TRBV7-9 with TRBJ1-1; D remains unclear. Germline CDR1 is SEHNR and CDR2 is FQNEAQ (reference sequence). The CDR3 has 11 residues. CDR3 sequence reads: CASSSDGVAFF. The CDR3 region has the DNA TGCGCCAGCAGCTCAGACGGGGTAGCTTTCTTT.

The chain uses TRBV2 and TRBJ1-2; tentative D call: TRBD1 (6 bases). The CDR3 is 14 residues long. Germline-derived CDR1 and CDR2 are SNHLY and FYNNEI. The CDR3 sequence: CARDSRGASQIYTF. CDR3 nucleotides: TGTGCTAGAGATTCGCGGGGGGCGAGCCAGATCTACACCTTC.

For this clonotype: One end of the junction fails to match germline, which may point to a read error. This sequence joins TRBV7-3 and TRBJ2-7, with D tentatively TRBD1 (5 bases). The CDR3 totals 17 residues. Germline V gene data show CDR1 as SGHTA and CDR2 as FQGTGA. CDR3: CASSLIGGTGSSYEQYF. The CDR3 nucleotides are TGTGCCAGCAGTTTAATAGGTGGAACAGGAAGCTCCTACGAGCAGTACTTC.

Points on this clonotype: This sequence may be a read error, since a much larger clone differs from it by one base. The J gene is TRBJ2-6, the V gene TRBV19; 7 positions match TRBD1. The V segment lost 4 bases and the J segment 9 bases; nucleotides outside the gene matches: 6. The CDR3 contains 14 residues. Germline V gives CDR1 LNHDA, CDR2 SQIVND (reference sequence). CDR3 region: CASSTARTGNVLTF. The CDR3 DNA sequence: TGTGCCAGTAGTACAGCCCGGACAGGCAACGTCCTGACTTTC.

For this clonotype: The junction differs from germline at one of its ends, possibly a read error. The rearrangement joins TRBV20-1 to TRBJ1-5; D may be TRBD1 (5 bases). Germline CDR1 is DFQATT and CDR2 is SNEGSKA (reference sequence). The CDR3 is made up of 12 amino acids. In DNA form, the CDR3 reads TGCAGTGCTATCCAGGGAAATCAGCCCCAGAATTTT. Translating gives CSAIQGNQPQNF.

Ten or more counts support this clonotype. The genes are TRBV20-1 and TRBJ1-5; D is unclear. From germline, CDR1 is DFQATT and CDR2 SNEGSKA (reference sequence). The CDR3 loop spans 13 amino acids. V dropped 3 bases and J dropped 5 bases, with 11 bases sitting between them. The CDR3 sequence is CSARNRAYQPQHF. The CDR3 bases are TGCAGTGCTAGGAATCGAGCTTATCAGCCCCAGCATTTT.

The chain uses TRBV28 and TRBJ2-5; tentatively, D is TRBD1 or TRBD2 (6 bases each). V lost 3 bases and J 11 bases, leaving 19 bases between the germline ends. The CDR3 spans 14 residues. Per germline, CDR1 MDHEN and CDR2 SYDVKM. The CDR3 protein is CASSFGGAWGEQYF. DNA of the CDR3: TGTGCCAGCAGTTTTGGGGGCGCCTGGGGGGAGCAGTACTTC.

V usage is TRBV29-1 and J usage is TRBJ1-1; D remains unclear. The CDR3 is 15 amino acids. Germline values: CDR1 SQVTM, CDR2 ANQGSEA. Deletions cut 2 bases from V and 8 bases from J, with 21 bases between. The CDR3 protein is CSVELADGYGREAFF. In nucleotides, the CDR3 is TGCAGCGTTGAACTGGCTGACGGCTATGGCAGGGAAGCTTTCTTT.

J is TRBJ1-6 and V is TRBV25-1; D is perhaps TRBD1 (6 bases). Trimming stripped 9 bases from V and 0 bases from J, with 9 bases between. The CDR3 consists of 14 residues. Germline assignment: CDR1 MGHDK and CDR2 SYGVNS. This CDR3 is CASFRGSYNSPLHF. Here the CDR3 DNA reads TGTGCCAGTTTCAGGGGCTCCTATAATTCACCCCTCCACTTT.

The sample holds many counts of this clonotype. The gene calls are TRBV20-1 and TRBJ1-4; D is unclear. The germline V gene has CDR1 DFQATT and CDR2 SNEGSKA (reference sequence). Trimming pared 5 bases from V and 7 bases from J, leaving 14 bases between. This CDR3 region has 13 residues. The CDR3 is CSAPDIRGEKLFF. CDR3 coding DNA: TGCAGTGCTCCCGACATCCGCGGTGAAAAACTGTTTTTT.

In this sample, this clonotype turned up a few times. The rearrangement links TRBV7-9 to TRBJ1-1, with TRBD1 matching 10 bases. Germline CDR1 and CDR2: SEHNR and FQNEAQ (reference sequence). The CDR3 extends over 15 amino acids. Trimming at V came to 5 bases and at J to 5 bases, leaving 8 bases not matched to a gene. CDR3 loop: CASSRSGTGETEAFF. CDR3 sequence (DNA): TGTGCCAGCAGCCGCTCAGGGACAGGGGAAACTGAAGCTTTCTTT.

The gene calls are TRBV9 and TRBJ2-7; 12 nucleotides agree with TRBD2. This CDR3 has 14 amino acids. Per germline, CDR1 SGDLS and CDR2 YYNGEE. With V trimmed by 7 bases and J by 4 bases, 6 bases remained unmatched. Here the CDR3 DNA reads TGTGCCAGCGGAACTAGCGGGAGGATTTACGAGCAGTACTTC. Translating gives CASGTSGRIYEQYF. Drawing the rest from reference TRBV9 and TRBJ2-7, the complete variable domain is DSGVTQTPKHLITATGQRVTLRCSPRSGDLSVYWYQQSLDQGLQFLIQYYNGEERAKGNILERFSAQQFPDLHSELNLSSLELGDSALYFCASGTSGRIYEQYFGPGTRLTVT.

The sample holds many counts of this clonotype. The J gene is TRBJ1-1, the V gene TRBV10-3; D not resolved. From germline, CDR1 is ENHRY and CDR2 SYGVKD. The CDR3 has 13 residues. With 10 bases removed from V and 2 bases from J, the gap between germline ends came to 14 bases. CDR3 in amino acids: CATLRSLNTEAFF. The CDR3 DNA is TGTGCCACCCTCAGGAGTCTCAACACTGAAGCTTTCTTT.

In this sample, this clonotype turned up a few times. CDR3 protein: CASSLAGLRETQYF. The CDR3 nucleotides are TGTGCCAGCAGCTTAGCGGGGTTGAGGGAGACCCAGTACTTC. The chain has TRBV7-2 and TRBJ2-5; D not certain. The V end lost 0 bases, the J end lost 5 bases, and 10 bases lay between the germline ends. Germline CDR1 and CDR2: SGHTA and FQGNSA. This CDR3 region has 14 residues. Based on the CDR3 plus reference TRBV7-2 and TRBJ2-5, the full variable domain is GAGVSQSPSNKVTEKGKDVELRCDPISGHTALYWYRQSLGQGLEFLIYFQGNSAPDKSGLPSDRFSAERTGGSVSTLTIQRTQQEDSAVYLCASSLAGLRETQYFGPGTRLLVL.

The chain combines TRBV24-1 with TRBJ2-1; D is unresolved. Germline CDR1 reads KGHDR; CDR2 reads SFDVKD. The CDR3 runs to 13 residues. Trimming shortened V by 2 bases and J by 3 bases, and 4 bases separated the two germline ends. CDR3 amino acids: CATSDSFYNEQFF. The CDR3 DNA reads as TGTGCCACCAGTGATTCGTTCTACAATGAGCAGTTCTTC.

This clonotype was picked up many times. The rearrangement links TRBV12-3 or TRBV12-4 to TRBJ1-5; 12 nucleotides align to TRBD1. The CDR3 runs 15 residues. V shed 6 bases and J 5 bases; nucleotides not matched to a gene: 5. The CDR3 here is CASSGTGGAYQPQHF. CDR3 nucleotide sequence: TGTGCCAGCAGCGGGACAGGGGGCGCATATCAGCCCCAGCATTTT.

Worth noting for this clonotype: A much larger clone differs by one base, so this may be a read error. The CDR3 DNA reads as TGCAGCGTGCGGGCCGATTCGACAGGCGAGGGTTCACCCCTCCACTTT. The encoded protein is CSVRADSTGEGSPLHF. The gene calls are TRBV29-1 and TRBJ1-6, with a tentative D call TRBD1 (6 bases). This CDR3 spans 16 amino acids. V was clipped by 6 bases and J by 9 bases, with 24 bases between them. Germline CDR1 SQVTM, CDR2 ANQGSEA.

This clonotype has more than one count but fewer than ten. The rearrangement uses TRBV2 and TRBJ1-6; no firm D call. This CDR3 is built from 14 residues. Trimming removed 3 bases at V and 8 bases at J, with 11 bases between. Germline V lookup: CDR1 SNHLY, CDR2 FYNNEI. The CDR3 is CASSEPGLDSPLHF. The CDR3 DNA is TGTGCCAGCAGTGAGCCGGGCCTGGATTCACCCCTCCACTTT.

The chain uses TRBV15 and TRBJ1-2; 9 nucleotides agree with TRBD1. The CDR3 sequence is 13 residues long. The ends lost 11 bases at V and 1 base at J; junction bases unmatched: 5. Looked up from germline, CDR1 is LNHNV and CDR2 is YYDKDF (reference sequence). The CDR3 spells CAPGQGLNYGYTF. In DNA form, the CDR3 reads TGTGCCCCAGGACAGGGGCTTAACTATGGCTACACCTTC. Full variable domain (outside the CDR3, taken from reference TRBV15 and TRBJ1-2): DAMVIQNPRYQVTQFGKPVTLSCSQTLNHNVMYWYQQKSSQAPKLLFHYYDKDFNNEADTPDNFQSRRPNTSFCFLDIRSPGLGDTAMYLCAPGQGLNYGYTFGSGTRLTVV.

This chain connects TRBV7-2 to TRBJ2-3; 10 bases are a match to TRBD2. V shed 7 bases, J shed 4 bases, and the junction held 5 bases outside the gene matches. Germline V gene data show CDR1 as SGHTA and CDR2 as FQGNSA. The CDR3 spans 14 residues. CDR3 amino acids: CASTLAGIPDTQYF. In DNA, the CDR3 is TGTGCCAGCACACTAGCGGGAATCCCAGATACGCAGTATTTT.

This clonotype was recorded many times. The chain uses TRBV10-3 and TRBJ2-7; TRBD1 matches 7 bases. Germline lookup yields CDR1 ENHRY and CDR2 SYGVKD. The CDR3 length is 13 residues. V gave up 6 bases and J gave up 2 bases; unmatched junction bases: 4. This chain's CDR3 is CAIRRDSTYEQYF. The CDR3 DNA sequence: TGTGCCATCAGAAGGGACAGTACCTACGAGCAGTACTTC.

This clonotype has ten or more counts. The chain combines TRBV12-3 or TRBV12-4 with TRBJ2-7; D gene uncertain. V dropped 6 bases and J dropped 5 bases, with 14 bases sitting between them. The CDR3 has 13 amino acids. CDR3 coding DNA: TGTGCCAGCAGCCATACCCCCGTAAACGAGCAGTACTTC. This codes for CASSHTPVNEQYF.

This clonotype was seen many times. The chain uses TRBV7-9 and TRBJ1-5; tentatively, D is TRBD1 (6 bases). Trimming stripped 5 bases from V and 8 bases from J, with 13 bases between. CDR3 length: 13 amino acids. Per the germline V gene, CDR1 is SEHNR and CDR2 is FQNEAQ (reference sequence). In DNA, the CDR3 is TGTGCCAGCAGCCGAGGGGGGTTTGAGCCCCAGCATTTT. This sequence encodes CASSRGGFEPQHF.